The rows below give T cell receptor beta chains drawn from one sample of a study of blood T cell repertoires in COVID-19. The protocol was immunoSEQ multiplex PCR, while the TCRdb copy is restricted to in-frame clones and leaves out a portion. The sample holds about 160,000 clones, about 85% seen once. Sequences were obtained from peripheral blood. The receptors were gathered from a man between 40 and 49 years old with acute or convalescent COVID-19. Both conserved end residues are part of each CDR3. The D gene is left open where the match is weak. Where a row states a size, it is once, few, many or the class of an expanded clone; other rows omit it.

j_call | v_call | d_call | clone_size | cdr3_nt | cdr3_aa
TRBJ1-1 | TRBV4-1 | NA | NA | TGCGCCAGCAGCCAAGTATCAGGGATTACTGAAGCTTTCTTT | CASSQVSGITEAFF
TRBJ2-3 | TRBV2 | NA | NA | TGTGCCAGCAGCATGCTGGGCCCGAGGGCCCTAAGCACAGATACGCAGTATTTT | CASSMLGPRALSTDTQYF
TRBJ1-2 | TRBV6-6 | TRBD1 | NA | TGTGCCAGCAGTCAGTCTACCGGGACAGGGAACTATGGCTACACCTTC | CASSQSTGTGNYGYTF
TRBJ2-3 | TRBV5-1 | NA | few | TGCGCCAGCAGCTTGGATAGTACGCAGTATTTT | CASSLDSTQYF
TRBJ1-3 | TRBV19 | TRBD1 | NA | TGTGCCAGTAGTATGGGGACAGCAGGAAACACCATATATTTT | CASSMGTAGNTIYF
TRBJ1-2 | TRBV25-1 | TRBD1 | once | TGTGCCAGCAGTGATTGGCAGACAGGGGGCTACACCTTC | CASSDWQTGGYTF
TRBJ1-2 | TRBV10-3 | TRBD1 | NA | TGTGCCGCCTTCGACCGGGACAGGGGAAGCGGCTACACCTTC | CAAFDRDRGSGYTF
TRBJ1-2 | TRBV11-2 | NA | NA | TGTGCCAGCAGCTCTCGGGGGGACTATGGCTACACCTTC | CASSSRGDYGYTF
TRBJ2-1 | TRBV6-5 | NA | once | TGTGCCAGCAGTTCGCGGGTGCCTGGGGAGCAGTTCTTC | CASSSRVPGEQFF
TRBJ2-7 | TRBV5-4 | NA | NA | TGTGCCAGCAGCTCGGCAGGGGTATCCGGCGAGCAGTACTTC | CASSSAGVSGEQYF